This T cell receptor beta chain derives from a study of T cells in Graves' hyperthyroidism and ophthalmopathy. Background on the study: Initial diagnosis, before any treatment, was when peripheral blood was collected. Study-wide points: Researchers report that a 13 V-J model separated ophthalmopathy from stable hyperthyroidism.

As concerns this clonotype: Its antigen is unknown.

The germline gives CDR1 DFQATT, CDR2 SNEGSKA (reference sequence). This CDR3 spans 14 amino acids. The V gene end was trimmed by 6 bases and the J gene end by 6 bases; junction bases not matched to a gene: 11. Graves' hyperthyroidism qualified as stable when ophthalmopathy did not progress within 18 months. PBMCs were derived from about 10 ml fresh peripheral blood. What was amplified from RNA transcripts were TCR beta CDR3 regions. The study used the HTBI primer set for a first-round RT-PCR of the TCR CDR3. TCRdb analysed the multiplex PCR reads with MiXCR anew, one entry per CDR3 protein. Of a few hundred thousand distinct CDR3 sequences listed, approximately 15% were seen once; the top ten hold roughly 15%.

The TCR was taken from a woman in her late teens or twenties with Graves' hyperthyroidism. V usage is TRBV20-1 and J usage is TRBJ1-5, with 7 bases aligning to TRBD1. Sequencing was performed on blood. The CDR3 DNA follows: TGCAGTGCCATTAGGGGGCAGGGAGGTCAGCCCCAGCATTTT. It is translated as CSAIRGQGGQPQHF.